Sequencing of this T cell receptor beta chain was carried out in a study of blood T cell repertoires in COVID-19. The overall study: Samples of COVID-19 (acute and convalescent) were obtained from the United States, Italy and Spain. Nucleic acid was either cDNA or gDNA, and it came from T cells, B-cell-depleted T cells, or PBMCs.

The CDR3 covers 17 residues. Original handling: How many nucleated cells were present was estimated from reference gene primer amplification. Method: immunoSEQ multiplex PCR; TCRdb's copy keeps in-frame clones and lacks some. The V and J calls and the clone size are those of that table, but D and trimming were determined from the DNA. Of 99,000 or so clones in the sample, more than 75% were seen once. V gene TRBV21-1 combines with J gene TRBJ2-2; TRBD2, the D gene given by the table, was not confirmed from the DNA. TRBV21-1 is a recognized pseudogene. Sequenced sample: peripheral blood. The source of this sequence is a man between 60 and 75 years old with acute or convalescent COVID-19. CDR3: CASSKLGSYWITGELFF. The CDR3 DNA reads TGTGCCAGCAGCAAGTTGGGGAGCTACTGGATCACCGGGGAGCTGTTTTTT.